This T cell receptor (beta chain) originates from a study of shared clonotypes between healthy human individuals. Study-level information: Used for every donor were three CD4 naive, three CD4 memory, two CD8 naive and one CD8 memory plate.

Generated by immunoSEQ multiplex PCR, the TCRdb table keeps only in-frame clones and is missing some. The data hold some 1,100,000 clones, with 75% to 85% observed a single time. In the case of this clone: An end of the junction differs from the germline gene, which may be a read error.

CDR3 length equals 15 residues. CDR1 is SGHAT and CDR2 is FQNNGV in the germline V gene. What was sequenced was memory CD4+ T cells from PBMCs. Subset denoted: CD45RA-negative fraction. The chain couples TRBV11-2 to TRBJ1-1; D not certain. The clonotype originates from a man aged 18 to 29 in good health. Some clones in this sample may be carry-over from other donors' samples. The CDR3 nucleotides read TGCGCCAGCAGCCAAGATCCGGGTTGGAACACTGAAGCTTTCTTT. Encoded protein: CASSQDPGWNTEAFF.